One TCR beta chain is described in this entry. Using immunoSEQ multiplex PCR, the repertoire was profiled, and TCRdb retains in-frame clones only, with some absent. The sample lists tens of thousands of clones; 80% to 90% were seen once. This sample stems from a study of blood T cell repertoires in COVID-19. Study in general: Acute-phase and convalescent COVID-19 samples originated in the United States, Italy and Spain.

V shed 1 base and J shed 5 bases, with 9 bases lying between them. The CDR3 contains 14 residues. CDR1 is SGDLS, CDR2 YYNGEE, per germline. Sequenced: peripheral blood. The receptor was isolated from a human donor in a cohort sampled during active COVID-19. This chain connects TRBV9 to TRBJ2-2; TRBD2 is a possible D gene (5 bases). DNA for the CDR3: TGTGCCAGCAGCGTAAATAGCGAAACCGGGGAGCTGTTTTTT. Its translation: CASSVNSETGELFF.